This T cell receptor (beta chain) was captured by sequencing in a study of CD8+ T cells in alopecia areata (dated 2018 in TCRdb). For the study in its entirety: Treated patients were enrolled in an open-label pilot trial of oral tofacitinib at 5 to 10 mg twice daily for moderate-to-severe alopecia areata. Patients stayed on tofacitinib for 6 to 18 months and then had 6 months of follow-up off drug so that delayed response and recurrence could be assessed. Disease severity in treated patients was measured with the SALT score, which quantifies the percentage of affected scalp surface area. The study used high-throughput TCRbeta sequencing to examine T cell clonal expansion in alopecia areata, in both the C3H/HeJ mouse model and human patients. On the human side, TCRbeta sequencing was run on scalp tissue and on sorted CD4+ and CD8+ peripheral blood T cells from healthy controls and from alopecia areata patients with either patchy or totalis/universalis disease. Tofacitinib-treated patients had biopsies at baseline and at 4 and 24 weeks of treatment, with a later scalp biopsy in several patients. Scalp clonality was compared among normal scalp (n=4), patchy alopecia areata scalp (n=8), and alopecia totalis/universalis scalp (n=8). The RNA source kit depended on sample type: the PAXgene miRNA kit for fixed scalp, the miRNeasy kit for PBMCs, and the RNeasy kit for mouse skin. TCRbeta CDR3 regions were amplified by immunoSEQ multiplex PCR using 35 Vbeta forward and 13 Jbeta reverse primers. Summary of the overall study and its limitations: Many expanded lesional clones were found to persist in scalp and blood during tofacitinib treatment, and relapse after treatment cessation may be partly explained by this persistence. Because the treated cohort was small and had just a single nonresponder, larger studies are needed to establish links between baseline CD8+ expansion and response. Higher clonality and more expanded CD8+ clones were observed in lesional scalp than in normal scalp, particularly in alopecia totalis/universalis, a finding suggestive of antigenic drive. Tofacitinib significantly decreased scalp clonality and the number of expanded CD8+ clones among the top 100 scalp clones. Shared TCR sequences between patients were less evident than in mice, which may be partly attributable to HLA diversity in the patient population. Resident alphabeta T cells in normal human skin are also sequenced, complicating scalp TCR repertoire analysis, unlike mouse skin dominated by gammadelta T cells.

Read against the paper, the sample's time point label means: around 26 weeks on oral tofacitinib. The treatment or condition label for this specimen denotes: oral pan-JAK inhibitor, 5-10 mg twice daily. From alopecia areata patients, peripheral blood was collected along with lesional scalp punch biopsies. PBMCs were separated by density centrifugation and stained for CD3, CD4 and CD8, after which CD4+ and CD8+ T cells were sorted on a FACSAria. V and J are truncated by 0 bases and 1 base respectively, leaving an intervening sequence of 9 bases. Measured from the cysteine to the phenylalanine, the CDR3 is 14 residues long. Kept here is only the CDR3 DNA, which spans 42 bases and is read in frame from base 1. The germline V gene yields SQVTM for CDR1 and ANQGSEA for CDR2. As regards this clone: What this receptor recognizes is not known. Base quality data are lacking; no much larger clone is found one base away.

The receptor library was made with the immunoSEQ multiplex PCR assay. For TCR sequencing, RNA was extracted from every sample and reverse transcribed into cDNA to serve as template. First-strand cDNA was synthesized with SuperScript III using a 2:1 mix of oligo-dT and random hexamers. A synthetic immune receptor repertoire was used to assess amplification bias, and residual bias was removed computationally. In the original analysis: Raw reads were preprocessed to remove errors, and CDR3 was defined according to IMGT conventions as the region from the conserved cysteine to phenylalanine. Clonality was calculated as 1 minus Shannon entropy normalized by log2 of the number of productive unique TCRs. Scalp TCRbeta sequences were cross-referenced with sorted blood CD4 and CD8 repertoires so that the CD4 or CD8 identity of scalp clones could be inferred. The clones in this table, taken by TCRdb from immuneACCESS, are in-frame only. Not every clone is retained; where verified, under half of the shortfall comes from an unresolved V gene, and the cause of the rest is unknown. V, J and clone size are those of that table, while D and trimming were read from the DNA. This sample is represented by 270,000 or so clones; roughly 60% of them were singletons. About 1.8% of the sample belongs to the ten largest clones.

The material sequenced was CD4+ T cells sorted from blood, taken at week 24, from a patient treated with tofacitinib. The chain uses TRBV29-1 and TRBJ1-1, with an unclear D gene assignment. The source of this sequence is a human donor with alopecia areata. The nucleotides are TGCAGCGTTGAAGATGCGCGTGGGAACACTGAAGCTTTCTTT. This codes for CSVEDARGNTEAFF.